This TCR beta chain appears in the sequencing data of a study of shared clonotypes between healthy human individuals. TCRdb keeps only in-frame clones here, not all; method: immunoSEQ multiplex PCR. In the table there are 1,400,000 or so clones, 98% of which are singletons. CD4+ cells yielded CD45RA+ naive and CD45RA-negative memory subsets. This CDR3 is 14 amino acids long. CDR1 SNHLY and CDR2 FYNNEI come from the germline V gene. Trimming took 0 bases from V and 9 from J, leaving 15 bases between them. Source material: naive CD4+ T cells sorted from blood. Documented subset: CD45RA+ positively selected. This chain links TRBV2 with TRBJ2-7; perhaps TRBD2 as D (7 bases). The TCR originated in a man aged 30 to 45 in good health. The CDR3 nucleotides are TGTGCCAGCAGTGAAGCGTACAGGGAGGGTGGGCAGTACTTC. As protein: CASSEAYREGGQYF.